The 5 T cell receptor beta chains presented below share a single source sample, sequenced in a study of T cell responses to AZD1222 COVID-19 vaccine. Using immunoSEQ multiplex PCR, the repertoire was profiled, and TCRdb retains in-frame clones only, with some absent. The sample lists about 130,000 clones; 80% to 95% were seen once. This sample comprised peripheral blood, obtained 28 days after the second AZD1222 dose. The receptors were sampled from an adult who received the AZD1222 COVID-19 vaccine.

V gene TRBV28 combines with J gene TRBJ2-7; no clear D. V lost 7 bases and J lost 2, with 12 bases in between. Germline-derived CDR1 and CDR2 are MDHEN and SYDVKM. There are 13 residues in the CDR3. CDR3 residues: CASMGAVPYEQYF. CDR3 nucleotide sequence: TGTGCCAGCATGGGCGCTGTCCCCTACGAGCAGTACTTC.

V is TRBV19 and J is TRBJ2-2; TRBD2 agrees at 12 bases. The germline gives CDR1 LNHDA, CDR2 SQIVND (reference sequence). The J segment lost 1 base and the V segment lost 3 bases, leaving 6 bases of the junction unmatched. This CDR3 spans 18 amino acids. The CDR3 bases are TGTGCCAGTAGTATTGGACTAGCGGGAACCCTGAACACCGGGGAGCTGTTTTTT. Translated: CASSIGLAGTLNTGELFF.

Regarding this clone: Germline is not matched at one junction end, which may reflect a read error. This chain connects TRBV5-5 to TRBJ2-3; unclear D gene. The CDR3 contains 12 residues. CDR1 SGHKS and CDR2 YYEKEE come from the germline V gene (reference sequence). DNA for the CDR3: TGTGCCAGCAGCTTGAACACAAATACGCAGTATTTT. Protein product: CASSLNTNTQYF. Based on the CDR3 plus reference TRBV5-5 and TRBJ2-3, the full variable domain is DAGVTQSPTHLIKTRGQQVTLRCSPISGHKSVSWYQQVLGQGPQFIFQYYEKEERGRGNFPDRFSARQFPNYSSELNVNALLLGDSALYLCASSLNTNTQYFGPGTRLTVL.

This chain connects TRBV7-2 to TRBJ2-2; 7 nucleotides line up with TRBD2. This CDR3 contains 16 residues. Germline values: CDR1 SGHTA, CDR2 FQGNSA. V shed 6 bases, J shed 7 bases, and the junction held 14 bases outside the gene matches. This CDR3 reads CASSPVGRAKGGELFF. The CDR3 bases are TGTGCCAGCAGTCCCGTGGGGAGGGCCAAGGGCGGGGAGCTGTTTTTT.

V and J are TRBV6-2 or TRBV6-3 and TRBJ1-5; D may be TRBD1 (6 bases). Germline CDR1 reads MNHEY; CDR2 reads SVGEGT. Trimming stripped 2 bases from V and 6 bases from J, with 11 bases between. There are 14 residues in the CDR3. DNA for the CDR3: TGTGCCAGCAGTTACAGGGGGAGAAGTCAGCCCCAGCATTTT. It translates to CASSYRGRSQPQHF.